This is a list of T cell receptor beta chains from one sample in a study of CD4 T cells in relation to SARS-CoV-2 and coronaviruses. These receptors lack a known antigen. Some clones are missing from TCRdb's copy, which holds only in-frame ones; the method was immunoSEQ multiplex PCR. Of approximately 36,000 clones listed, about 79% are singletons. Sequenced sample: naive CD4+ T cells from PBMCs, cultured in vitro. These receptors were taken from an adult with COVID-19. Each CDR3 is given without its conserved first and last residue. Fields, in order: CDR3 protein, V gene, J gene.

CDR3aa: ASSLGPETQY
v_gene: TRBV18
j_gene: TRBJ2-5

CDR3aa: ASSFDPGERTAQNTDTQY
v_gene: TRBV28
j_gene: TRBJ2-3

CDR3aa: ASSQHYGYT
v_gene: TRBV23-1
j_gene: TRBJ1-2

CDR3aa: ASSWDWGGSYEQY
v_gene: TRBV5-1
j_gene: TRBJ2-7

CDR3aa: ASSQVLTGSMNTEAF
v_gene: TRBV4-1
j_gene: TRBJ1-1

CDR3aa: ASSKGQGVNNEQF
v_gene: TRBV27
j_gene: TRBJ2-1

CDR3aa: ASSFPQGYEQY
v_gene: TRBV28
j_gene: TRBJ2-7

CDR3aa: ASSKGYSGRYKDEQF
v_gene: TRBV21-1
j_gene: TRBJ2-1

CDR3aa: ASSGGARQPQH
v_gene: TRBV19
j_gene: TRBJ1-5

CDR3aa: ASSLHTDTDTQY
v_gene: TRBV5-5
j_gene: TRBJ2-3

CDR3aa: ASSEDTGLT
v_gene: TRBV21-1
j_gene: TRBJ1-2

CDR3aa: ASSLGQGQNEKLF
v_gene: TRBV7-9
j_gene: TRBJ1-4

CDR3aa: ASRNRLAGVTGELF
v_gene: TRBV19
j_gene: TRBJ2-2

CDR3aa: ASSQGHPYEQY
v_gene: TRBV3-1/TRBV3-2
j_gene: TRBJ2-7

CDR3aa: ASSQVRQGNYGYT
v_gene: TRBV4-1
j_gene: TRBJ1-2

CDR3aa: ATSPGLAGVGYEQF
v_gene: TRBV15
j_gene: TRBJ2-1

CDR3aa: ASSFLTRRRTDTQY
v_gene: TRBV28
j_gene: TRBJ2-3

CDR3aa: ASSHSGTRHPDTQY
v_gene: TRBV7-7
j_gene: TRBJ2-3

CDR3aa: ASSPRRGTKTQY
v_gene: TRBV28
j_gene: TRBJ2-5

CDR3aa: ASSQGLAGVDTQY
v_gene: TRBV3-1/TRBV3-2
j_gene: TRBJ2-3

CDR3aa: ASSQGRLPPGSGELF
v_gene: TRBV14
j_gene: TRBJ2-2

CDR3aa: ASSFRRNYGYT
v_gene: TRBV12-3/TRBV12-4
j_gene: TRBJ1-2

CDR3aa: ASSFSRSGTDTQY
v_gene: TRBV11-2
j_gene: TRBJ2-3

CDR3aa: ASRLTRSSYNEQF
v_gene: TRBV6-5
j_gene: TRBJ2-1

CDR3aa: ASSQAADTQY
v_gene: TRBV3-1/TRBV3-2
j_gene: TRBJ2-3

CDR3aa: AGRSGNTIY
v_gene: TRBV11-1
j_gene: TRBJ1-3

CDR3aa: ASSLRFGRLAGGQETQY
v_gene: TRBV7-2
j_gene: TRBJ2-5

CDR3aa: ASSIYRRGAWQPQH
v_gene: TRBV19
j_gene: TRBJ1-5

CDR3aa: ASRTGETQY
v_gene: TRBV27
j_gene: TRBJ2-5

CDR3aa: ASSLSGTHNQPQH
v_gene: TRBV19
j_gene: TRBJ1-5

CDR3aa: ASSLGLAGEYEQF
v_gene: TRBV7-9
j_gene: TRBJ2-1

CDR3aa: ASSQGLAGGTDTQY
v_gene: TRBV3-1/TRBV3-2
j_gene: TRBJ2-3

CDR3aa: ASSQQGLAGVNEQF
v_gene: TRBV3-1/TRBV3-2
j_gene: TRBJ2-1

CDR3aa: ASSLDFRGSGELF
v_gene: TRBV5-4
j_gene: TRBJ2-2

CDR3aa: ASSEGQGGRY
v_gene: TRBV6-1
j_gene: TRBJ2-7

CDR3aa: ATRDRVSSGRGGRQF
v_gene: TRBV19
j_gene: TRBJ2-1

CDR3aa: ASSRGQGETEAF
v_gene: TRBV6-5
j_gene: TRBJ1-1

CDR3aa: ASSPTLGTGSAEQY
v_gene: TRBV19
j_gene: TRBJ2-7

CDR3aa: ASSFGQGGQPQH
v_gene: TRBV7-8
j_gene: TRBJ1-5

CDR3aa: ASSIIRVYTRELF
v_gene: TRBV19
j_gene: TRBJ2-2

CDR3aa: ASKAGQGLHQPQH
v_gene: TRBV28
j_gene: TRBJ1-5

CDR3aa: ASSDRAGNYGYT
v_gene: TRBV25-1
j_gene: TRBJ1-2

CDR3aa: ASRLTSGKGELF
v_gene: TRBV6-6
j_gene: TRBJ2-2

CDR3aa: ASQTPQGDQPQH
v_gene: TRBV19
j_gene: TRBJ1-5

CDR3aa: ASSPWGGVSSDTQY
v_gene: TRBV6-2/TRBV6-3
j_gene: TRBJ2-3

CDR3aa: ASSIGMGDYSNQPQH
v_gene: TRBV19
j_gene: TRBJ1-5

CDR3aa: ASSYARGGNTGELF
v_gene: TRBV6-6
j_gene: TRBJ2-2

CDR3aa: ASSSSGTSGRAYEQY
v_gene: TRBV5-4
j_gene: TRBJ2-7

CDR3aa: ASSSSGGSTDTQY
v_gene: TRBV5-1
j_gene: TRBJ2-3

CDR3aa: ASSLRISYNEQF
v_gene: TRBV11-2
j_gene: TRBJ2-1

CDR3aa: ASSFRRETSYEQY
v_gene: TRBV6-6
j_gene: TRBJ2-7

CDR3aa: ASSRNRDRPTDTQY
v_gene: TRBV18
j_gene: TRBJ2-3

CDR3aa: ASSPGVQETQY
v_gene: TRBV18
j_gene: TRBJ2-5

CDR3aa: ASSLRALGGTEAF
v_gene: TRBV2
j_gene: TRBJ1-1

CDR3aa: ASSPGGGNTEAF
v_gene: TRBV18
j_gene: TRBJ1-1

CDR3aa: AGGQGYEQY
v_gene: TRBV2
j_gene: TRBJ2-7

CDR3aa: ASSMASGGPYEQY
v_gene: TRBV19
j_gene: TRBJ2-7